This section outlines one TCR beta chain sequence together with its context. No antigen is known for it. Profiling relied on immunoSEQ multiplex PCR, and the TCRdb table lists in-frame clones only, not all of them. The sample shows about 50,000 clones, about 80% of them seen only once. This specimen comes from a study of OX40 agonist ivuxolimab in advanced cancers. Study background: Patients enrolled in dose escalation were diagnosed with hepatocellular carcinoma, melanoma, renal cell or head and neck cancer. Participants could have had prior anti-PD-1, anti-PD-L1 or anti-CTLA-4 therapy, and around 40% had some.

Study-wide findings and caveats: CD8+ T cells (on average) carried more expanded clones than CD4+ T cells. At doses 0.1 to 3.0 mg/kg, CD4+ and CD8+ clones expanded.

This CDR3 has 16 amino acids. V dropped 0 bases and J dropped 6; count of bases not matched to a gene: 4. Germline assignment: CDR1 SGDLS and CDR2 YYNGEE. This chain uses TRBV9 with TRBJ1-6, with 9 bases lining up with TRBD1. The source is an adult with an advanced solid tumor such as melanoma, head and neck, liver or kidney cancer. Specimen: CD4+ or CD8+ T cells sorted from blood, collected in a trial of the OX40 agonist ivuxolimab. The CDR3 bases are TGTGCCAGCAGCGTAGCTAAGGACAGGGGTAATTCACCCCTCCACTTT. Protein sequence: CASSVAKDRGNSPLHF.